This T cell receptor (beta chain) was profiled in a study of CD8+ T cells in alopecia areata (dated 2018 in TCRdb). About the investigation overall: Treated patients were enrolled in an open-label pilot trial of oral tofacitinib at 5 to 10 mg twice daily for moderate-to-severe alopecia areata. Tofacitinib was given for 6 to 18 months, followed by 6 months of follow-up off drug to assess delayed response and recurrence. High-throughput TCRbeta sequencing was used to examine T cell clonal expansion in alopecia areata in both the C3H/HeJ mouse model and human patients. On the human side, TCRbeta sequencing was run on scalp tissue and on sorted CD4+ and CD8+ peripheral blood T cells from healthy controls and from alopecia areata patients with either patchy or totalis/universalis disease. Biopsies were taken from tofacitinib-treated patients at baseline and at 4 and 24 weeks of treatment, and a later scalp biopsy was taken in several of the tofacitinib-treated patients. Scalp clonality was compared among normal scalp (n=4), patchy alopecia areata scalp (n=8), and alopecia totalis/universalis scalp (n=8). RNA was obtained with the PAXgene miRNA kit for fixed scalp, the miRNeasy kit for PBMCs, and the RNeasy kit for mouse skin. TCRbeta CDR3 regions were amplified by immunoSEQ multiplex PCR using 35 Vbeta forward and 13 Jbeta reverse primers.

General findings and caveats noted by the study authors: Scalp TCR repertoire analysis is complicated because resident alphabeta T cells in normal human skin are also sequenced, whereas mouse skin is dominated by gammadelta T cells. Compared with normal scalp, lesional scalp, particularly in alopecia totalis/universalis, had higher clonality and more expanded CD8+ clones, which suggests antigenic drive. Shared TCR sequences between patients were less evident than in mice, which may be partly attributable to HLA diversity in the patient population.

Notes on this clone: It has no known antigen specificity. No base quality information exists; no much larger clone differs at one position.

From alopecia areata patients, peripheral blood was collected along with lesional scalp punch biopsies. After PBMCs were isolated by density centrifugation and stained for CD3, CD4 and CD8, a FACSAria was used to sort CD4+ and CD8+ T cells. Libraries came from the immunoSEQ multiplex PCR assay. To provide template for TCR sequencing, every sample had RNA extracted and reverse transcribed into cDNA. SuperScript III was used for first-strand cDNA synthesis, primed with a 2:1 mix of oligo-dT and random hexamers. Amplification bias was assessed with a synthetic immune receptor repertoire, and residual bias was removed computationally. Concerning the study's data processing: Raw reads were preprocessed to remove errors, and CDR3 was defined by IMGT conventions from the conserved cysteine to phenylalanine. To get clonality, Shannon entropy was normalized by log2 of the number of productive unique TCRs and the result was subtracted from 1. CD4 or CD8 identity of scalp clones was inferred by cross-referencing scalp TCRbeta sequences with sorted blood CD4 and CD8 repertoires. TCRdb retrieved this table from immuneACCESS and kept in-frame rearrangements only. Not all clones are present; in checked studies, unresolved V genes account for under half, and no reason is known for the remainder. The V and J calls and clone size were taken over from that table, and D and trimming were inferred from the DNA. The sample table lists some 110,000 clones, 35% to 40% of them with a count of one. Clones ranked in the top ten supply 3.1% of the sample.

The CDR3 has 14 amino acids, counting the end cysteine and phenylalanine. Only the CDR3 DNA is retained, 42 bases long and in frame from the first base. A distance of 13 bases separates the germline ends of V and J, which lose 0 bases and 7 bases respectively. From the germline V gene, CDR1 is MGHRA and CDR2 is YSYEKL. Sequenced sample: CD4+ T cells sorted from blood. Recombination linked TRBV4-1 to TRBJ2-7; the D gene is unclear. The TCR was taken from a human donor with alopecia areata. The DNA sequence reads TGCGCCAGCAGCCAAGATTCGGTCCAAGGGGAGCAGTACTTC. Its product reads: CASSQDSVQGEQYF.